This T cell receptor beta chain was retrieved from a study of vaccination effects on CD4 cells after COVID-19. Study context: After the second dose, samples were taken at median day 72.

Study outcomes and limitations: Sampling in the study covered few convalescent patients and included no early post-infection timepoints.

Assay used: immunoSEQ multiplex PCR; TCRdb lists only in-frame clones, some missing. The data contain approximately 61,000 clones, roughly 73% of them seen just once; the ten biggest clones take up roughly 1.2%. Viral peptide pools were used in the ViraFEST assay to expand antigen-specific CD4+ T cells, and sequencing came afterward. Culturing for roughly 9 days preceded CD4+ T cell isolation. Participants received two doses of either the BNT162b2 or mRNA-1273 vaccine. All vaccine recipients tested negative for nucleocapsid antibodies and had never contracted SARS-CoV-2 infection. This clone was found a few times. Its antigen is as yet unknown. CDR1 MNHEY and CDR2 SVGAGI come from the germline V gene. The CDR3 consists of 14 residues. Trimming left V 7 bases short and J 3 bases short, with 15 bases between.

The specimen comprised CD4+ T cells from PBMCs cultured with HCoV-229E spike peptides, sampled after COVID-19 vaccination. The rearrangement links TRBV6-5 to TRBJ1-1; weak D call: TRBD1 (5 bases). The source is a human donor who received a COVID-19 vaccine. CDR3 DNA: TGTGCCAGCACCTCCCCGGTCAGGGACACTGAAGCTTTCTTT. Translation: CASTSPVRDTEAFF.